This T cell receptor (beta chain) is from a study of blood T cell repertoires in COVID-19. Here immunoSEQ multiplex PCR was the method, and the copy in TCRdb shows in-frame clones only, minus some. The sample records some 140,000 clones, more than 70% being singletons. Trimming shortened V by 8 bases and J by 2 bases, and 13 bases separated the two germline ends. Germline lookup yields CDR1 SGHTA and CDR2 FQGNSA. The CDR3 contains 14 residues. This clonotype was obtained from a man aged 35 to 55 with acute COVID-19. Sequencing was performed on PBMCs or T cells enriched from blood (not recorded which). The genes are TRBV7-2 and TRBJ1-5, with D maybe TRBD1 (5 bases). In DNA, the CDR3 is TGTGCCAGCGGAGGGGTAGTTGGCAATCAGCCCCAGCATTTT. Encoded protein: CASGGVVGNQPQHF.